The 25 T cell receptor beta chains listed next were all sequenced from one sample in a study of T cells after yellow fever vaccination. Each CDR3 protein is one row after TCRdb ran MiXCR on the 5' RACE reads. The table lists 95,000 to 150,000 distinct CDR3 sequences, 7.4% of them singletons, with 2% to 3% in the top ten. This specimen consisted of CD4+ T cells sorted from PBMCs, obtained 10 to 11 days after the first yellow fever vaccination. Every receptor here comes from a man in his late teens or twenties who received the YFV17D yellow fever vaccine.

This clonotype has at least ten counts. The chain employs TRBV9 and TRBJ1-1; D ambiguous. V lost 3 bases, J lost 6 bases, and 9 bases lay in between. The CDR3 consists of 12 residues. Germline CDR1 SGDLS, CDR2 YYNGEE. As DNA, the CDR3 is TGTGCCAGCAGCGCCCAGACCCCTGAAGCTTTCTTT. Its translation is CASSAQTPEAFF.

This clonotype appeared many times. The rearrangement joins TRBV7-2 to TRBJ2-3, with 9 bases matching TRBD1. V gave up 4 bases and J gave up 6 bases; unmatched junction bases: 2. Germline V lookup: CDR1 SGHTA, CDR2 FQGNSA. This CDR3 is built from 13 residues. Here the CDR3 DNA reads TGTGCCAGCAGCTACGACAGGGGGGATACGCAGTATTTT. Its translation: CASSYDRGDTQYF.

Many counts were recorded for this clonotype. The chain joins TRBV5-6 to TRBJ1-2; 11 bases are a match to TRBD1. CDR3 length: 15 amino acids. Looked up from germline, CDR1 is SGHDT and CDR2 is YYEEEE. V was pared by 3 bases and J by 4 bases, with 5 bases of the junction left unmatched. The CDR3 sequence: CASSSGQGVPYGYTF. CDR3 nucleotide sequence: TGTGCCAGCAGCTCGGGACAGGGGGTACCCTATGGCTACACCTTC. Based on the CDR3 plus reference TRBV5-6 and TRBJ1-2, the full variable domain is DAGVTQSPTHLIKTRGQQVTLRCSPKSGHDTVSWYQQALGQGPQFIFQYYEEEERQRGNFPDRFSGHQFPNYSSELNVNALLLGDSALYLCASSSGQGVPYGYTFGSGTRLTVV.

This clonotype was seen many times. The rearrangement links TRBV6-5 to TRBJ1-2, with TRBD1 matching 7 bases. The length of the CDR3 is 14 residues. After removal of 0 bases from V and 4 bases from J, the junction contained 2 bases not matched to a gene. Germline CDR1 MNHEY, CDR2 SVGAGI. The chain's CDR3 is CASSYSGDSYGYTF. As DNA, the CDR3 is TGTGCCAGCAGTTACTCCGGGGACAGCTATGGCTACACCTTC.

This clonotype was seen at least ten times. The CDR3 nucleotides are TGTGCCAGCAGTTCGAACGGTGAACGATGGGAGCTGTTTTTT. Translated, it gives CASSSNGERWELFF. The chain couples TRBV28 to TRBJ2-2; no clear D gene. Germline CDR1 reads MDHEN; CDR2 reads SYDVKM. V dropped 4 bases and J dropped 9 bases, with 15 bases sitting between them. CDR3 length: 14 amino acids.

In this sample, this clonotype turned up many times. CDR3 region: CASILDWGRETQYF. CDR3 DNA sequence: TGTGCCAGCATTCTGGATTGGGGGCGGGAGACCCAGTACTTC. This chain uses TRBV7-2 with TRBJ2-5, with a tentative D call TRBD1 (6 bases). V lost 7 bases and J 5 bases, leaving 17 bases between the germline ends. The germline gives CDR1 SGHTA, CDR2 FQGNSA. The CDR3 length is 14 residues.

This sequence joins TRBV12-3 or TRBV12-4 and TRBJ1-2; a weak D match, TRBD1 (5 bases). Trimming left V 1 base short and J 13 bases short, with 22 bases between. This CDR3 contains 15 residues. CDR3 in amino acids: CASSLVVGGRVAFTF. The CDR3 region has the DNA TGTGCCAGCAGTTTAGTTGTTGGAGGCAGGGTAGCTTTCACCTTC.

This clonotype was picked up many times. The rearrangement joins TRBV3-1 to TRBJ2-3; either TRBD1 or TRBD2 may supply D (5 bases each). Germline loops: CDR1 LGHDT, CDR2 YNNKEL (reference sequence). V was cut by 10 bases and J by 0 bases, with 14 bases left in between. The CDR3 is made up of 14 amino acids. In DNA form, the CDR3 reads TGTGCCACGAGAGAGGGGCGAAGCACAGATACGCAGTATTTT. Its translation is CATREGRSTDTQYF.

This clonotype was seen repeatedly, ten times or more. The chain is built from TRBV7-7 and TRBJ2-5; 9 bases are shared with TRBD2. The trim removed 1 base at V and 5 bases at J, leaving 8 bases unmatched. This CDR3 is built from 16 residues. Germline V gene lookup returns CDR1 SSHAT and CDR2 FNYEAQ (reference sequence). The CDR3 reads CASSLDLAGGGETQYF. The CDR3 region has the DNA TGTGCCAGCAGCTTAGATCTGGCGGGGGGGGGCGAGACCCAGTACTTC.

This clonotype turned up a few times. CDR3 amino acids: CASSGDETQYF. The CDR3 DNA sequence: TGCGCCAGCAGCGGGGACGAGACCCAGTACTTC. This chain connects TRBV5-1 to TRBJ2-5; either TRBD1 or TRBD2 may fit D (5 bases each). The CDR3 runs to 11 residues. V lost 4 bases to trimming and J lost 5 bases, with 6 bases between them. Germline assignment: CDR1 SGHRS and CDR2 YFSETQ.

This clonotype was observed a handful of times. The chain has TRBV4-3 and TRBJ2-2; D is unclear. V lost 0 bases and J 1 base, leaving 3 bases between the germline ends. The CDR3 has 14 residues. Germline V gene lookup returns CDR1 LGHNA and CDR2 YSLEER. For the CDR3, the DNA is TGCGCCAGCAGCCAAGATTGGAACACCGGGGAGCTGTTTTTT. Protein product: CASSQDWNTGELFF.

This clonotype has just a few counts. The chain joins TRBV7-3 to TRBJ2-3, with 11 bases matching TRBD2. The CDR3 runs to 18 residues. Germline V gene data show CDR1 as SGHTA and CDR2 as FQGTGA. The V gene end was trimmed by 2 bases and the J gene end by 5 bases; junction bases not matched to a gene: 12. CDR3 protein: CASSLRPPLAGGKDTQYF. The DNA of the CDR3 is TGTGCCAGCAGCTTACGGCCCCCCTTAGCGGGGGGGAAAGATACGCAGTATTTT.

There are many counts of this clonotype. V usage is TRBV5-1 and J usage is TRBJ1-1, with D tentatively TRBD1 (6 bases). V shed 8 bases and J shed 0 bases, with 14 bases lying between them. CDR1 SGHRS and CDR2 YFSETQ come from the germline V gene. The CDR3 sequence is 14 residues long. In DNA form, the CDR3 reads TGCGCCAGTCAGGGTGGGGGCTTGAACACTGAAGCTTTCTTT. Its protein is CASQGGGLNTEAFF.

This clonotype was counted ten times or more. This chain uses TRBV9 with TRBJ2-3, with 7 nucleotides matching TRBD2. The CDR3 loop spans 14 amino acids. Germline V gives CDR1 SGDLS, CDR2 YYNGEE. V shed 3 bases, J shed 3 bases, and the junction held 4 bases outside the gene matches. The CDR3 reads CASSAAGSTDTQYF. As DNA, the CDR3 is TGTGCCAGCAGCGCAGCGGGATCTACAGATACGCAGTATTTT.

This clonotype has more than one count but fewer than ten. The J gene is TRBJ2-1, the V gene TRBV7-3; TRBD1 agrees at 8 bases. With V trimmed by 3 bases and J by 6 bases, 7 bases remained unmatched. This CDR3 has 15 amino acids. CDR1 is SGHTA, CDR2 FQGTGA, per germline. The CDR3 DNA follows: TGTGCCAGCAGCTTCACAGGGGGATTAGGCAATGAGCAGTTCTTC. It codes for CASSFTGGLGNEQFF.

There are many counts of this clonotype. The rearrangement uses TRBV4-3 and TRBJ1-5, with TRBD1 matching 9 bases. The J segment lost 4 bases and the V segment lost 3 bases, leaving 7 bases of the junction unmatched. This CDR3 region has 16 residues. Germline CDR1 LGHNA, CDR2 YSLEER. CDR3 coding DNA: TGCGCCAGCAGCCAGACCGGTGACAGGGGGAATCAGCCCCAGCATTTT. Amino acids: CASSQTGDRGNQPQHF.

The sample holds many counts of this clonotype. V and J are TRBV7-9 and TRBJ1-1; D might be TRBD1 (6 bases). The germline V gene has CDR1 SEHNR and CDR2 FQNEAQ (reference sequence). V was trimmed by 5 bases and J by 5 bases, leaving 21 bases between them. The CDR3 covers 16 residues. This CDR3 reads CASSPRGWGRKTEAFF. In DNA form, the CDR3 reads TGTGCCAGCAGCCCCCGGGGTTGGGGGCGGAAAACTGAAGCTTTCTTT.

The chain employs TRBV14 and TRBJ1-1; D not certain. Trimming took off 2 bases at V and 4 bases at J, with 17 bases between the two ends. CDR3 length equals 16 residues. Germline lookup yields CDR1 SGHDN and CDR2 FVKESK. Here the CDR3 reads CASSQPRLLGTTEAFF. The DNA for the CDR3 is TGTGCCAGCAGCCAACCGAGACTCCTAGGAACCACTGAAGCTTTCTTT. Variable domain in full (rest from reference TRBV14 and TRBJ1-1): EAGVTQFPSHSVIEKGQTVTLRCDPISGHDNLYWYRRVMGKEIKFLLHFVKESKQDESGMPNNRFLAERTGGTYSTLKVQPAELEDSGVYFCASSQPRLLGTTEAFFGQGTRLTVV.

This clonotype has at least ten counts. The chain carries TRBV4-3 and TRBJ1-2, with D perhaps matching TRBD1 (5 bases). The CDR3 is made up of 14 amino acids. The V gene's germline CDR1 is LGHNA and CDR2 YSLEER. Deletions cut 0 bases from V and 2 bases from J, with 7 bases between. This chain's CDR3 is CASSQDWGNYGYTF. The CDR3 region has the DNA TGCGCCAGCAGCCAAGATTGGGGGAACTATGGCTACACCTTC.

This clonotype has a count of ten or more. V usage is TRBV5-1 and J usage is TRBJ2-1, with D tentatively TRBD2 (6 bases). Germline CDR1 reads SGHRS; CDR2 reads YFSETQ. Between the trimmed V and J ends, which lost 0 bases and 5 bases, there was a span of 12 bases. The CDR3 loop spans 15 amino acids. Here the CDR3 DNA reads TGCGCCAGCAGCTTGGCCGGCAGGGAGGACAATGAGCAGTTCTTC. Its protein is CASSLAGREDNEQFF.

This clonotype came up many times. The chain couples TRBV9 to TRBJ2-7; D unresolved. V lost 6 bases to trimming and J lost 7 bases, with 8 bases between them. The CDR3 runs to 10 residues. The germline V gene encodes CDR1 SGDLS and CDR2 YYNGEE. For the CDR3, the DNA is TGTGCCAGCAAGTACTGGGAGCAGTACTTC. Its protein is CASKYWEQYF.

This clonotype was observed many times. V and J are TRBV20-1 and TRBJ1-5, with TRBD1 matching 10 bases. Germline values: CDR1 DFQATT, CDR2 SNEGSKA (reference sequence). The CDR3 extends over 14 amino acids. J lost 4 bases, V lost 2 bases, and 2 bases had no gene match. CDR3 in amino acids: CSARWGQGNQPQHF. The CDR3 DNA reads as TGCAGTGCTAGATGGGGACAGGGGAATCAGCCCCAGCATTTT.

Many counts were recorded for this clonotype. The chain carries TRBV7-2 and TRBJ2-1; 11 bases are a match to TRBD2. CDR1 is SGHTA, CDR2 FQGNSA, per germline. The V segment lost 3 bases and the J segment 9 bases; nucleotides outside the gene matches: 4. This CDR3 is 14 amino acids long. CDR3 in DNA: TGTGCCAGCAGCTTTAGCGGGGGGGCCAGTGAGCAGTTCTTC. Its protein is CASSFSGGASEQFF.

This clonotype was recorded many times. The CDR3 is CASSYEDRGLDIQYF. CDR3 DNA: TGTGCCAGCAGTTACGAGGACAGGGGGCTAGACATTCAGTACTTC. This sequence joins TRBV6-2 or TRBV6-3 and TRBJ2-4, with 11 bases aligning to TRBD1. V shed 2 bases and J 8 bases; nucleotides not matched to a gene: 5. The CDR3 length is 15 residues. Looked up from germline, CDR1 is MNHEY and CDR2 is SVGEGT.

This clonotype was seen ten or more times. The chain links TRBV5-1 to TRBJ1-6, with D possibly TRBD1 on 5 matching bases. This CDR3 has 15 residues. Germline values: CDR1 SGHRS, CDR2 YFSETQ. The V end lost 2 bases, the J end lost 8 bases, and 14 bases lay between the germline ends. DNA of the CDR3: TGCGCCAGCAGCTTCCTTTCCGGGGCTGATTCACCCCTCCACTTT. Amino acids: CASSFLSGADSPLHF.